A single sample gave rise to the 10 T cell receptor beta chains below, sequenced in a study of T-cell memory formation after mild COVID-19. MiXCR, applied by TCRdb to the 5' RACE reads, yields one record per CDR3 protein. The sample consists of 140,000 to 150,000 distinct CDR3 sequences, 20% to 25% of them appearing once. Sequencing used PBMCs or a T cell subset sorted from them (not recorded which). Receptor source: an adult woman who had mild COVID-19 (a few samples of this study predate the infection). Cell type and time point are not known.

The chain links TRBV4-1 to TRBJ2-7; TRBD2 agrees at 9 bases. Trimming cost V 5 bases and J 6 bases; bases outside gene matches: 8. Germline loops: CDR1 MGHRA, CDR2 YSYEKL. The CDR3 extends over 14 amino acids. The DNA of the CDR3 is TGCGCCAGCAGCTTGGACGCGGGAGGGAGCGAGCAGTACTTC. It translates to CASSLDAGGSEQYF.

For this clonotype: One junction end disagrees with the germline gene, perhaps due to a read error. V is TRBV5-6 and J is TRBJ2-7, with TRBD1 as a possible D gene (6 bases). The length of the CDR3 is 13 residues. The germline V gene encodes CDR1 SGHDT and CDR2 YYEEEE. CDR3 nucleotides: TGTGACAGCACCTTGACAGGCCCCTACGAGCAGTACTTC. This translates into CDSTLTGPYEQYF. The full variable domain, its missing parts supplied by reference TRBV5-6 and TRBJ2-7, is DAGVTQSPTHLIKTRGQQVTLRCSPKSGHDTVSWYQQALGQGPQFIFQYYEEEERQRGNFPDRFSGHQFPNYSSELNVNALLLGDSALYLCDSTLTGPYEQYFGPGTRLTVT.

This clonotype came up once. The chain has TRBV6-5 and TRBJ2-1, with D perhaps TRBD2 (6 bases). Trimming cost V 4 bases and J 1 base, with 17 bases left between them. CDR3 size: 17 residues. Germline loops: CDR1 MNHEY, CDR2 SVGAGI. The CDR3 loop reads CASSLNAGTPSYNEQFF. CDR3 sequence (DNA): TGTGCCAGCAGTTTGAATGCCGGGACTCCATCCTACAATGAGCAGTTCTTC.

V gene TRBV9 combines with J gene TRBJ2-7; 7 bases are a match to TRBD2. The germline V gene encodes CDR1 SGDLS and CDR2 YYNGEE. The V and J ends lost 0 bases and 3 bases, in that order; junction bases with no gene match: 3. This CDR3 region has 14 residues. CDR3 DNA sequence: TGTGCCAGCAGCGTAGCGGGAGGAGGCTACGAGCAGTACTTC. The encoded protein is CASSVAGGGYEQYF.

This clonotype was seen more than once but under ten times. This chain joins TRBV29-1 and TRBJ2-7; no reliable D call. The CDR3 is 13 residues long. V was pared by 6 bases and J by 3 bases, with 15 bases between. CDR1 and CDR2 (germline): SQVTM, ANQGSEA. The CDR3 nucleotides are TGCAGCGTCCAAATGACTGGGTACTACGAGCAGTACTTC. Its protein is CSVQMTGYYEQYF.

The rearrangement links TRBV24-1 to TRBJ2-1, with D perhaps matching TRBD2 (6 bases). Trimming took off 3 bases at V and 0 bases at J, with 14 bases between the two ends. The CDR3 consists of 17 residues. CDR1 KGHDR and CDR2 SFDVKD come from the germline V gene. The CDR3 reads CATSDLPDGSSYNEQFF. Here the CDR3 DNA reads TGTGCCACCAGTGATCTACCGGACGGGAGCTCCTACAATGAGCAGTTCTTC.

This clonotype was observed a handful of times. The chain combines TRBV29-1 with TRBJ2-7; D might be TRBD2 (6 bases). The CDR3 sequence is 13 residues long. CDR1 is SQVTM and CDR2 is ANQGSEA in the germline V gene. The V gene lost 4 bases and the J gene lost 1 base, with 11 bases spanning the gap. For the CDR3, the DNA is TGCAGCGTTGTCCTCCGGGGGTCCTACGAGCAGTACTTC. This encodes CSVVLRGSYEQYF.

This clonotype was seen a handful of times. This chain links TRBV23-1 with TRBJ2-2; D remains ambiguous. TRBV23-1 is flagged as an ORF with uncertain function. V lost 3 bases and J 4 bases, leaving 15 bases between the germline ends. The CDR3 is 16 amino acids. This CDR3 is CASSQPPKRPTGELFF. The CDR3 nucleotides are TGCGCCAGCAGTCAGCCGCCCAAGCGCCCCACCGGGGAGCTGTTTTTT.

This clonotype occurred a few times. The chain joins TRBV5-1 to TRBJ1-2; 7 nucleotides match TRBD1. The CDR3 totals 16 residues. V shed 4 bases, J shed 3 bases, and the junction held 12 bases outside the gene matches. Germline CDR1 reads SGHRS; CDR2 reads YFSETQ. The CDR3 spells CASSRDGAGGYYGYTF. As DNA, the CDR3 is TGCGCCAGCAGCCGCGATGGGGCAGGGGGTTACTATGGCTACACCTTC.

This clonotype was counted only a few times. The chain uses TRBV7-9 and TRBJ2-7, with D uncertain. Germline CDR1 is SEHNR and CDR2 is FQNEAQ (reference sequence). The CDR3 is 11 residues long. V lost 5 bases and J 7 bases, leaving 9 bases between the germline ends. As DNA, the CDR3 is TGTGCCAGCAGCCCCTCTGTTGAGCAGTACTTC. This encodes CASSPSVEQYF.